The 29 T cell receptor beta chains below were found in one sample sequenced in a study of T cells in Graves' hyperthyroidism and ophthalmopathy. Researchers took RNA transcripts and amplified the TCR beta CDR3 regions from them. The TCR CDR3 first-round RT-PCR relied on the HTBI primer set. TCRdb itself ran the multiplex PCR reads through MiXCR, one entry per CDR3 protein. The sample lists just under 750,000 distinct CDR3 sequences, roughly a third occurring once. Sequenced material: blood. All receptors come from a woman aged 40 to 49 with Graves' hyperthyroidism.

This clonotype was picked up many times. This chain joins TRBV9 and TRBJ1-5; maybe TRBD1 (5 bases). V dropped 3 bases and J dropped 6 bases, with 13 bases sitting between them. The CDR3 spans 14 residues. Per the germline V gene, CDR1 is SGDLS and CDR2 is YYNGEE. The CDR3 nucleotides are TGTGCCAGCAGCGCGACCGCCGGGGGTCAGCCCCAGCATTTT. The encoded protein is CASSATAGGQPQHF. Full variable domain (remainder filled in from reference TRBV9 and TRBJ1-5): DSGVTQTPKHLITATGQRVTLRCSPRSGDLSVYWYQQSLDQGLQFLIQYYNGEERAKGNILERFSAQQFPDLHSELNLSSLELGDSALYFCASSATAGGQPQHFGDGTRLSIL.

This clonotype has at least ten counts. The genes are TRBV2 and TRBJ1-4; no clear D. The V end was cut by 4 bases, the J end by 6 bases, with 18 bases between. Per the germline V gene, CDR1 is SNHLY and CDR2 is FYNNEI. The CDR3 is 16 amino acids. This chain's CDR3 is CASSGGSRGIYEKLFF. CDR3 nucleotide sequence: TGTGCCAGCAGTGGCGGTTCTCGGGGAATCTATGAAAAACTGTTTTTT.

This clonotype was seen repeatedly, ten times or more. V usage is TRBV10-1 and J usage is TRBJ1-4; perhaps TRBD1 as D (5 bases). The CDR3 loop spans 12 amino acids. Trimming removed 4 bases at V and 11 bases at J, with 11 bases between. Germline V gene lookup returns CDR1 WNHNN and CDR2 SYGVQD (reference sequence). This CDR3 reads CASSAGTGKLFF. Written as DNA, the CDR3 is TGCGCCAGCAGTGCGGGGACTGGGAAACTGTTTTTT.

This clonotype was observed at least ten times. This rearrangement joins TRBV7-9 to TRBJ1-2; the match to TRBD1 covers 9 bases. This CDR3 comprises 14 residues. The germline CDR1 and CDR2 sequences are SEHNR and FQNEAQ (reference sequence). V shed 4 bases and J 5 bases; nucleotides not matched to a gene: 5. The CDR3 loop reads CASSSLDRGYGYTF. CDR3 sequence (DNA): TGTGCCAGCAGCTCCTTAGACAGGGGGTATGGCTACACCTTC.

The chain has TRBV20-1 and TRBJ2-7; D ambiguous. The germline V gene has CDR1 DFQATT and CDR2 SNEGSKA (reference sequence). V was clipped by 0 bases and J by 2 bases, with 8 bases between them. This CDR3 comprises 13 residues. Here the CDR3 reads CSARDWAAYEQYF. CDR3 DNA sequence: TGCAGTGCTAGAGATTGGGCAGCCTACGAGCAGTACTTC.

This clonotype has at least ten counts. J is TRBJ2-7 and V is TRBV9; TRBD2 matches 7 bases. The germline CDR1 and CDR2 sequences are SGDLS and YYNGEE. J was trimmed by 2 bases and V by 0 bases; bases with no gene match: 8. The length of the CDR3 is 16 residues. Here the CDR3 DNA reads TGTGCCAGCAGCGTAGCTAAGGCGGGAGCAACCTACGAGCAGTACTTC. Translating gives CASSVAKAGATYEQYF.

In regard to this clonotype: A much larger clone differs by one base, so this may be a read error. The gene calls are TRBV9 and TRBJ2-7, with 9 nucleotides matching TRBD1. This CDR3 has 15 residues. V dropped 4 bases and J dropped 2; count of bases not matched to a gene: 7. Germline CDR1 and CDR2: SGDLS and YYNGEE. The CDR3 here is CASSRGQGSAYEQYF. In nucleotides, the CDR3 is TGTGCCAGCAGCAGGGGACAGGGTTCAGCCTACGAGCAGTACTTC.

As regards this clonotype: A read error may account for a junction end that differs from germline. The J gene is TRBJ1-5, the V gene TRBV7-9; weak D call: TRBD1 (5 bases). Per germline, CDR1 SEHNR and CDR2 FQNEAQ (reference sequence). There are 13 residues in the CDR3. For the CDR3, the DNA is TGTGCCAGCAGTTCGGGACGGAATCAGCTCCAGCATTTT. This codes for CASSSGRNQLQHF.

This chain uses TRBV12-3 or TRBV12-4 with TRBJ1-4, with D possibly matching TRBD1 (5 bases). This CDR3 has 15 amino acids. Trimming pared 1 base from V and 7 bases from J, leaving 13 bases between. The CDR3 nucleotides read TGTGCCAGCAGTTTAGATGGCAGGGCAGGTGAAAAACTGTTTTTT. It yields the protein CASSLDGRAGEKLFF.

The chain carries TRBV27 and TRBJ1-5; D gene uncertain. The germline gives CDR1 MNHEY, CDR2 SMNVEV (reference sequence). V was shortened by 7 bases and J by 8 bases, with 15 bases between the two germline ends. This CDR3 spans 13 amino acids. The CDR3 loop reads CASKGPLFEPQHF. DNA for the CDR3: TGTGCCAGCAAAGGACCCCTTTTTGAGCCCCAGCATTTT.

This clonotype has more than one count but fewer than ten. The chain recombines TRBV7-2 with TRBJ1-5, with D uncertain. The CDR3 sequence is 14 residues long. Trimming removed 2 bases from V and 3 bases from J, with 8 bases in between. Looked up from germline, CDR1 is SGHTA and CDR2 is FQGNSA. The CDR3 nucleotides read TGTGCCAGCAGCTTAAATTTACTCAATCAGCCCCAGCATTTT. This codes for CASSLNLLNQPQHF.

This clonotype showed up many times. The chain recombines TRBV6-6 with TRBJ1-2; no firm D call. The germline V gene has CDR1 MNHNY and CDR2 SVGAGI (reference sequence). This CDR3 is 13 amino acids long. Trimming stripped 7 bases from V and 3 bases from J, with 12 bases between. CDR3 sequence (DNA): TGTGCCAGCAACCCCAGTTGGGACTATGGCTACACCTTC. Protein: CASNPSWDYGYTF.

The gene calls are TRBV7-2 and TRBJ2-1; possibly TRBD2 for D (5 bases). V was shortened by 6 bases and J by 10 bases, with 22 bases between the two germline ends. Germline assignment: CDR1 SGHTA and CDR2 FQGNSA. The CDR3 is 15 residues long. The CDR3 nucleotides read TGTGCCAGCAGTATTGACGCCCTCAAAGGCGGGGAGCAGTTCTTC. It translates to CASSIDALKGGEQFF.

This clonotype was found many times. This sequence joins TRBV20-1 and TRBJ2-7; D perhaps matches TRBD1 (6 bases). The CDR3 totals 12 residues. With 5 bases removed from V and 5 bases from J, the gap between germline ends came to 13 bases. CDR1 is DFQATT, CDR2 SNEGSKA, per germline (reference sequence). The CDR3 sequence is CSAGLQGNEQYF. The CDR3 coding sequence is TGCAGTGCTGGTCTACAGGGCAACGAGCAGTACTTC.

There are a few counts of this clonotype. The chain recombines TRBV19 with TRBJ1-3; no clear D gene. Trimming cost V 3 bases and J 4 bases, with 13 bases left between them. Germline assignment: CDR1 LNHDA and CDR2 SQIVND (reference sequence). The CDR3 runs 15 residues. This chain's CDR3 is CASSISRIPGNTIYF. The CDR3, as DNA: TGTGCCAGTAGTATTTCACGGATACCGGGAAACACCATATATTTT.

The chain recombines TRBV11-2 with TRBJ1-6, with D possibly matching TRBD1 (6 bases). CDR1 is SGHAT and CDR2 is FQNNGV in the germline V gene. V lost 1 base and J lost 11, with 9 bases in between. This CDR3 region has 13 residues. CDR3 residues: CASSLGQGTPLHF. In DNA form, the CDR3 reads TGTGCCAGCAGCTTAGGGCAGGGGACACCCCTCCACTTT.

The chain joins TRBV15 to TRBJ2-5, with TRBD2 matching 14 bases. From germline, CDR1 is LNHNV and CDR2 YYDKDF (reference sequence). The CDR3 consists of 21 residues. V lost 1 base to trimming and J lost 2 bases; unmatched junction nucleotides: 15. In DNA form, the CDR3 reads TGTGCCACCAGCAGAGCTGGAGATGCAAGACTAGCGGGGGGGAAACAAGAGACCCAGTACTTC. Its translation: CATSRAGDARLAGGKQETQYF.

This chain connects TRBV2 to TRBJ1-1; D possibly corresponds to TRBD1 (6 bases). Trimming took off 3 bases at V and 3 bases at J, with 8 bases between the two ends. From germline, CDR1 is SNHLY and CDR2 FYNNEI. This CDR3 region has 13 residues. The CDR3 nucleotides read TGTGCCAGCAGTGAGGGGGCCGACACTGAAGCTTTCTTT. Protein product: CASSEGADTEAFF.

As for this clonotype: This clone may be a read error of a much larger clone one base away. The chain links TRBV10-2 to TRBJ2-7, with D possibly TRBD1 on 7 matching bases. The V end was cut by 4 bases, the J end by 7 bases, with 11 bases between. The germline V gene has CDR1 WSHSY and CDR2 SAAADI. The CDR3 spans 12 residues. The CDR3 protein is CASSGRGREQYF. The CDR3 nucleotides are TGCGCCAGCAGTGGGAGGGGGCGGGAGCAGTACTTC.

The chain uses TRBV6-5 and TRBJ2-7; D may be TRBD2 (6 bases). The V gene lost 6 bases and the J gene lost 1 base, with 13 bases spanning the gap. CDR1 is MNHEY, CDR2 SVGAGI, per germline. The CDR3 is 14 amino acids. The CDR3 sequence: CASSLWGDSYEQYF. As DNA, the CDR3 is TGTGCCAGCAGCCTTTGGGGGGATTCCTACGAGCAGTACTTC.

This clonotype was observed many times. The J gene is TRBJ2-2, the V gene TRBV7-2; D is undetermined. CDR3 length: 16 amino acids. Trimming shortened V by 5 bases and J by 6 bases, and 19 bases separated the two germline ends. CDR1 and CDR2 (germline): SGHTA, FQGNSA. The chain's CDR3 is CASSLKDAYSSGELFF. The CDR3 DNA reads TGTGCCAGCAGCCTCAAAGACGCCTATTCTTCCGGGGAGCTGTTTTTT.

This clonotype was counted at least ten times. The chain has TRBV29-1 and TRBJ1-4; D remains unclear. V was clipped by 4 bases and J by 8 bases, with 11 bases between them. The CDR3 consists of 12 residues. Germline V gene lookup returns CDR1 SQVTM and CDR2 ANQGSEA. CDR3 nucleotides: TGCAGCGTTGCCCAGCAAGGGGAAAAACTGTTTTTT. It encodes CSVAQQGEKLFF.

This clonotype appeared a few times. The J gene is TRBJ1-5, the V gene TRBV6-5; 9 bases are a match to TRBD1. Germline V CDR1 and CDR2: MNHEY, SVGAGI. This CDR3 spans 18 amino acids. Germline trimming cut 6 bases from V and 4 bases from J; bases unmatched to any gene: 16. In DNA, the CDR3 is TGTGCCAGCAGACCTCGTGCCGGGACAGGGAGTGTGAATCAGCCCCAGCATTTT. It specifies CASRPRAGTGSVNQPQHF.

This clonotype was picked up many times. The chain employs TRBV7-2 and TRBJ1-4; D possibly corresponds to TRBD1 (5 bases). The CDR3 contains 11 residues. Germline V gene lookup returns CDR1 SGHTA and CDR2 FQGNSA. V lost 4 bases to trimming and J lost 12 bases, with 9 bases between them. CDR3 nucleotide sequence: TGTGCCAGCAGCTCCACAGGACAACTGTTTTTT. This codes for CASSSTGQLFF.

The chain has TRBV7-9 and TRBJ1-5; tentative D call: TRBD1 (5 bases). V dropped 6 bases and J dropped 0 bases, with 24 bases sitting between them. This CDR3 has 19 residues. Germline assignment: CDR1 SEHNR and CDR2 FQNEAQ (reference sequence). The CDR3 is CASSLFYWGKGDSNQPQHF. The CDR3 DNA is TGTGCCAGCAGTTTGTTTTATTGGGGGAAAGGAGATAGCAATCAGCCCCAGCATTTT. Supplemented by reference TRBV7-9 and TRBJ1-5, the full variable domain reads DTGVSQNPRHKITKRGQNVTFRCDPISEHNRLYWYRQTLGQGPEFLTYFQNEAQLEKSRLLSDRFSAERPKGSFSTLEIQRTEQGDSAMYLCASSLFYWGKGDSNQPQHFGDGTRLSIL.

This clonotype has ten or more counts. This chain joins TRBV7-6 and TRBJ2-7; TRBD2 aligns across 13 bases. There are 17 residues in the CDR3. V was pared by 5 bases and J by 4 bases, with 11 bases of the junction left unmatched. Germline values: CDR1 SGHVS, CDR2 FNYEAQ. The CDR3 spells CASSPGTSGIVPYEQYF. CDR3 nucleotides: TGTGCCAGCAGCCCCGGGACTAGCGGGATTGTCCCTTACGAGCAGTACTTC.

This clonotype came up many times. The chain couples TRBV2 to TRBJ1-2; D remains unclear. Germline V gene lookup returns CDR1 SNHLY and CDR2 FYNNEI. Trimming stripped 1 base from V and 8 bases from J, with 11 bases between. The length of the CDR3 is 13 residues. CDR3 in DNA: TGTGCCAGCAGTGAAGGGGTGGTCGAAGGCTACACCTTC. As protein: CASSEGVVEGYTF.

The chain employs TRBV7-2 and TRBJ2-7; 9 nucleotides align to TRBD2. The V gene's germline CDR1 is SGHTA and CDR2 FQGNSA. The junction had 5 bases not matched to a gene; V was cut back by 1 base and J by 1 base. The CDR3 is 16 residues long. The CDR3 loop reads CASSLVSRGGSYEQYF. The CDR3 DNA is TGTGCCAGCAGCTTAGTTTCGCGGGGGGGATCCTACGAGCAGTACTTC. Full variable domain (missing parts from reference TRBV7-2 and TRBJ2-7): GAGVSQSPSNKVTEKGKDVELRCDPISGHTALYWYRQSLGQGLEFLIYFQGNSAPDKSGLPSDRFSAERTGGSVSTLTIQRTQQEDSAVYLCASSLVSRGGSYEQYFGPGTRLTVT.

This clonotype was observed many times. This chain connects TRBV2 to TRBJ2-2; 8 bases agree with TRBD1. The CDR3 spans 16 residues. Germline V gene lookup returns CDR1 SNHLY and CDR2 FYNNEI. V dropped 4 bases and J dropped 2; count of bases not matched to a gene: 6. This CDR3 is CASSATGGYNTGELFF. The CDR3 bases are TGTGCCAGCAGTGCCACAGGGGGTTACAACACCGGGGAGCTGTTTTTT.